Following are 18 T cell receptor beta chains from one sample sequenced in a study of cytotoxic CD8 clonotypes in ibrutinib-treated CLL. Assay: immunoSEQ multiplex PCR; the TCRdb copy retains only in-frame clones and omits some. Of approximately 200,000 clones listed, about 72% were seen once; the top ten hold roughly 13%. The input for sequencing was PBMCs, taken after 24 months of ibrutinib treatment. The receptors stem from a human donor with chronic lymphocytic leukemia.

V and J are TRBV5-1 and TRBJ2-1, with D tentatively TRBD1 (6 bases). V was shortened by 3 bases and J by 0 bases, with 13 bases between the two germline ends. The germline V gene has CDR1 SGHRS and CDR2 YFSETQ. The CDR3 runs to 16 residues. CDR3 DNA: TGCGCCAGCAGCTCCAGTGACAGGAGCTCCTACAATGAGCAGTTCTTC. Protein sequence: CASSSSDRSSYNEQFF.

The chain recombines TRBV10-3 with TRBJ2-3; D not resolved. In germline, CDR1 is ENHRY, CDR2 SYGVKD. The CDR3 has 12 amino acids. V gave up 9 bases and J gave up 4 bases, with 11 bases separating them. CDR3 in amino acids: CAIGFGADTQYF. As DNA, the CDR3 is TGTGCCATAGGTTTTGGCGCAGATACGCAGTATTTT.

This chain joins TRBV4-3 and TRBJ1-1, with unresolved D. Germline V gene data show CDR1 as LGHNA and CDR2 as YSLEER. The CDR3 is made up of 13 amino acids. V lost 4 bases to trimming and J lost 5 bases, with 11 bases between them. Here the CDR3 DNA reads TGCGCCAGCAGCCGCCTCTCGCGGACTGAAGCTTTCTTT. Translating gives CASSRLSRTEAFF.

The chain carries TRBV5-1 and TRBJ2-7; a possible D gene is TRBD2 (5 bases). This CDR3 spans 13 amino acids. Trimming stripped 2 bases from V and 2 bases from J, with 8 bases between. Germline CDR1 SGHRS, CDR2 YFSETQ. CDR3 in amino acids: CASSFAGTYEQYF. CDR3 in DNA: TGCGCCAGCAGCTTTGCCGGGACCTACGAGCAGTACTTC.

The chain carries TRBV30 and TRBJ1-2, with D maybe TRBD1 (5 bases). V lost 1 base and J 2 bases, leaving 5 bases between the germline ends. Per germline, CDR1 GTSNPN and CDR2 SVGIG (reference sequence). This CDR3 is 12 amino acids long. The DNA for the CDR3 is TGTGCCTGGAGTGGGGGGAACTATGGCTACACCTTC. Amino acids: CAWSGGNYGYTF.

In regard to this clone: A read error may produce the germline difference seen at one junction end. The chain joins TRBV7-7 to TRBJ2-5; weak D call: TRBD2 (5 bases). The CDR3 totals 16 residues. The V gene's germline CDR1 is SSHAT and CDR2 FNYEAQ (reference sequence). Here the CDR3 DNA reads TGTGCTAGCAGCTTAAGTGAGCGGAGCCTTCAAGAGACCCAGTACTTC. Translation: CASSLSERSLQETQYF.

V gene TRBV5-6 combines with J gene TRBJ1-2, with D maybe TRBD1 (5 bases). V lost 3 bases, J lost 2 bases, and 8 bases lay in between. In germline, CDR1 is SGHDT, CDR2 YYEEEE. CDR3 size: 13 residues. The CDR3 loop reads CASSSGVNYGYTF. CDR3 DNA sequence: TGTGCCAGCAGCTCGGGGGTAAACTATGGCTACACCTTC.

This chain joins TRBV7-2 and TRBJ2-3; possibly TRBD1 or TRBD2 for D (5 bases each). Germline CDR1 reads SGHTA; CDR2 reads FQGNSA. The V and J ends lost 4 bases and 3 bases respectively, with 11 bases between them. This CDR3 region has 14 residues. CDR3 residues: CASSYNGATDTQYF. The CDR3 region has the DNA TGTGCCAGCAGCTATAACGGGGCAACAGATACGCAGTATTTT.

This chain joins TRBV4-3 and TRBJ2-7; TRBD1 aligns across 8 bases. J gave up 2 bases and V 5 bases, and 8 bases lay outside the gene matches. The germline V gene has CDR1 LGHNA and CDR2 YSLEER. The CDR3 covers 15 residues. Here the CDR3 reads CASSFKGTGTYEQYF. CDR3 in DNA: TGCGCCAGCAGCTTCAAGGGGACAGGTACCTACGAGCAGTACTTC.

This sequence joins TRBV6-1 and TRBJ2-7, with no clear D. The germline CDR1 and CDR2 sequences are MNHNS and SASEGT. This CDR3 has 14 residues. V lost 1 base, J lost 2 bases, and 9 bases lay in between. In DNA, the CDR3 is TGTGCCAGCAGTGAAGGGCTAGGTCCCTACGAGCAGTACTTC. This translates into CASSEGLGPYEQYF.

The rearrangement links TRBV4-3 to TRBJ2-7; the match to TRBD2 covers 10 bases. Germline V CDR1 and CDR2: LGHNA, YSLEER. V dropped 2 bases and J dropped 3; count of bases not matched to a gene: 4. This CDR3 is built from 15 residues. The CDR3 loop is CASSQRGTSDYEQYF. As DNA, the CDR3 is TGCGCCAGCAGCCAACGGGGGACTAGCGACTACGAGCAGTACTTC.

This clone was observed a few times. The J gene is TRBJ1-5, the V gene TRBV28, with 7 nucleotides matching TRBD1. This CDR3 has 16 residues. Germline V CDR1 and CDR2: MDHEN, SYDVKM. Trimming cost V 5 bases and J 0 bases; bases outside gene matches: 7. This chain's CDR3 is CASSPRQGFSNQPQHF. The CDR3 nucleotides read TGTGCCAGCAGTCCAAGACAGGGATTTAGCAATCAGCCCCAGCATTTT.

The chain links TRBV30 to TRBJ2-4; 7 bases agree with TRBD2. From germline, CDR1 is GTSNPN and CDR2 SVGIG (reference sequence). V gave up 5 bases and J gave up 0 bases; unmatched junction bases: 4. This CDR3 is 14 amino acids long. For the CDR3, the DNA is TGTGCCTGGGAAGCGGGGCTAGCCAAAAACATTCAGTACTTC. Its translation: CAWEAGLAKNIQYF.

The chain is built from TRBV27 and TRBJ2-1, with 9 bases aligning to TRBD1. The CDR3 contains 17 residues. Germline trimming cut 6 bases from V and 5 bases from J; bases unmatched to any gene: 14. Germline V lookup: CDR1 MNHEY, CDR2 SMNVEV (reference sequence). CDR3 sequence reads: CASRGETGQGRHNEQFF. For the CDR3, the DNA is TGTGCCAGCAGAGGAGAAACGGGACAGGGACGGCACAATGAGCAGTTCTTC.

The chain carries TRBV6-5 and TRBJ2-3; D uncertain. CDR3 length: 14 residues. Trimming left V 5 bases short and J 7 bases short, with 16 bases between. Germline CDR1 is MNHEY and CDR2 is SVGAGI. Written as DNA, the CDR3 is TGTGCCAGCAGTCAGGCCTTGTCGCGAAATACGCAGTATTTT. It specifies CASSQALSRNTQYF.

This rearrangement joins TRBV28 to TRBJ1-5, with no clear D. Deletions cut 3 bases from V and 5 bases from J, with 11 bases between. This CDR3 has 14 residues. CDR1 is MDHEN and CDR2 is SYDVKM in the germline V gene. The CDR3 nucleotides read TGTGCCAGCAGTTTGTCCCGGGAAGATCAGCCCCAGCATTTT. Amino acids: CASSLSREDQPQHF.

The sample holds many counts of this clone. The J gene is TRBJ1-5, the V gene TRBV5-8; D ambiguous. V was clipped by 3 bases and J by 2 bases, with 12 bases between them. CDR1 and CDR2 from the germline V gene are SGHTS and YDEGEE. CDR3 length equals 15 residues. The CDR3 coding sequence is TGTGCCAGCAGCTCCCGTTCTCGGGGCAATCAGCCCCAGCATTTT. It specifies CASSSRSRGNQPQHF.

The V and J genes are TRBV27 and TRBJ2-3; 9 bases line up with TRBD2. Germline loops: CDR1 MNHEY, CDR2 SMNVEV (reference sequence). With V trimmed by 3 bases and J by 1 base, 2 bases remained unmatched. This CDR3 comprises 15 residues. CDR3 in amino acids: CASSFSGSGTDTQYF. CDR3 bases: TGTGCCAGCAGTTTTAGCGGGAGTGGCACAGATACGCAGTATTTT.